This TCR beta chain was identified in a study of shared clonotypes between healthy human individuals. The study, taken as a whole, reports: Generation of non-shared clonotypes was less probable than generation of clonotypes shared by all four donors. Sequencing depth was a factor that was expected to affect clonotype sharing among donors. Large sequencing depth failed to make sorted-subset sequencing complete, rarefaction showed.

Germline V gene data show CDR1 as SGHNT and CDR2 as YYREEE (reference sequence). Trimming pared 1 base from V and 0 bases from J, leaving 5 bases between. The CDR3 contains 14 residues. With respect to this clone: What it recognizes is unknown.

A split of CD4+ cells into CD45RA+ naive and CD45RA-negative memory subsets was performed. Profiling relied on immunoSEQ multiplex PCR, and the TCRdb table lists in-frame clones only, not all of them. The table includes some 650,000 clones, approximately 97% detected once. The specimen was naive CD4+ T cells sorted from blood. Stated subset: CD45RA+ positively selected. The chain uses TRBV5-4 and TRBJ1-5, with D hard to call. The sequence was collected from a woman aged 30 to 39 in good health. For the CDR3, the DNA is TGTGCCAGCAGCTTGAAGAATAGCAATCAGCCCCAGCATTTT. Protein sequence: CASSLKNSNQPQHF.